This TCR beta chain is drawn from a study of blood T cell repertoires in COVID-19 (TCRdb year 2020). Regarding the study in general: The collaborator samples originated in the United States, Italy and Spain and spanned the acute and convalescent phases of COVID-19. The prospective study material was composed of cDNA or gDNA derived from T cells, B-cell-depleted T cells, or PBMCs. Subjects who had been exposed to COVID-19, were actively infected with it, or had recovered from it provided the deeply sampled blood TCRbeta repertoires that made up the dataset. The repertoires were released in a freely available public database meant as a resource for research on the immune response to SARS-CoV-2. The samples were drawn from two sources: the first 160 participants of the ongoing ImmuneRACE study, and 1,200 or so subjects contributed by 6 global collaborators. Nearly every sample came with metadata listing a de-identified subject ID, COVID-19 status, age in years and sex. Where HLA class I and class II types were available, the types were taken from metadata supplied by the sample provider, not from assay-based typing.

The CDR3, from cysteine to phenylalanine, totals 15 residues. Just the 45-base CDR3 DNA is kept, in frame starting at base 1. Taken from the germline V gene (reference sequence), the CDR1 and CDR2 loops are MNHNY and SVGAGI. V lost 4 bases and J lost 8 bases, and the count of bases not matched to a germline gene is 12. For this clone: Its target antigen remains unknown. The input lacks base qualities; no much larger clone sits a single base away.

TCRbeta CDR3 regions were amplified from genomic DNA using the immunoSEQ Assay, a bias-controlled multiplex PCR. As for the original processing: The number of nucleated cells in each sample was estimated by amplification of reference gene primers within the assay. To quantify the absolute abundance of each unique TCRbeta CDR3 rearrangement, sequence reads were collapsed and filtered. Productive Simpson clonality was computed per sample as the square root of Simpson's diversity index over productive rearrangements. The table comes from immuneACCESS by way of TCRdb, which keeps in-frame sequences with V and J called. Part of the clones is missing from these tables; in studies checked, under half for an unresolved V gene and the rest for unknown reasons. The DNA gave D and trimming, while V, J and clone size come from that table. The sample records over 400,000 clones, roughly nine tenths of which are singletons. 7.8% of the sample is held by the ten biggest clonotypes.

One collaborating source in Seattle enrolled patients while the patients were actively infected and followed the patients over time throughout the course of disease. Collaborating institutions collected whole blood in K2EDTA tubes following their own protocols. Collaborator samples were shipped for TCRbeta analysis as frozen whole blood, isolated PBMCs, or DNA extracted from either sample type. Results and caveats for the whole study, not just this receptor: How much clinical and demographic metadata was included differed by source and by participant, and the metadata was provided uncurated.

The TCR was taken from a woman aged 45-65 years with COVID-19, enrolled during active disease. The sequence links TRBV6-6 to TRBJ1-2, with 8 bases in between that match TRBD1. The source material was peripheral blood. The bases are TGTGCCAGCAGTTCGGGCGGGGGCAGGGGGCTCGGCTACACCTTC. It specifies CASSSGGGRGLGYTF.